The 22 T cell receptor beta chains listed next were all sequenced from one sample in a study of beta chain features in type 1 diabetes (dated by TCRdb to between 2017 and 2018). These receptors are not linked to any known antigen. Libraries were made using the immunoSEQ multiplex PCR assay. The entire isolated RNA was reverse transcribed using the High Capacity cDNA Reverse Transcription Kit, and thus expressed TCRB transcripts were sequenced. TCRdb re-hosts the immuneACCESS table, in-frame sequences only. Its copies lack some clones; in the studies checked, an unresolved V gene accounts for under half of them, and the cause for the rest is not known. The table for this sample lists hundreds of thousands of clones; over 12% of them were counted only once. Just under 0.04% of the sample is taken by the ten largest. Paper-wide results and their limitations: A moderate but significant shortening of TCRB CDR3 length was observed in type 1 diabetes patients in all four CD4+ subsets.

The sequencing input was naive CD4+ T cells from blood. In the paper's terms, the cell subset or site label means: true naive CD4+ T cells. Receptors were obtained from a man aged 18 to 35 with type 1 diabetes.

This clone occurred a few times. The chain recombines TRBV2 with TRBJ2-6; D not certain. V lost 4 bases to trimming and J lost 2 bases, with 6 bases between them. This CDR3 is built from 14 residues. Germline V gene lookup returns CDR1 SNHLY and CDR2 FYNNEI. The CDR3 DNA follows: TGTGCCAGCAGTGTGTTAACTGGGGCCAACGTCCTGACTTTC. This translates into CASSVLTGANVLTF.

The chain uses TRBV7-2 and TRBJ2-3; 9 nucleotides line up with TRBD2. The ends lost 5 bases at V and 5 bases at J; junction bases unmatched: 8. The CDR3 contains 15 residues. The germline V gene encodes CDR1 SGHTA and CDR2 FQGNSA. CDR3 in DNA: TGTGCCAGCAGCCCATGGAGCGGGAGGAAAGATACGCAGTATTTT. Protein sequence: CASSPWSGRKDTQYF.

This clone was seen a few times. The CDR3 reads CASSLGQGQNQEQYF. CDR3 nucleotide sequence: TGCGCCAGCAGCTTGGGACAGGGACAAAATCAAGAGCAGTACTTC. The chain joins TRBV5-1 to TRBJ2-7, with 7 bases fitting TRBD1. The germline CDR1 and CDR2 sequences are SGHRS and YFSETQ. This CDR3 is 15 amino acids long. V lost 0 bases and J lost 7; bases outside the gene matches: 10. The variable domain in full, with the rest retrieved from reference TRBV5-1 and TRBJ2-7, is KAGVTQTPRYLIKTRGQQVTLSCSPISGHRSVSWYQQTPGQGLQFLFEYFSETQRNKGNFPGRFSGRQFSNSRSEMNVSTLELGDSALYLCASSLGQGQNQEQYFGPGTRLTVT.

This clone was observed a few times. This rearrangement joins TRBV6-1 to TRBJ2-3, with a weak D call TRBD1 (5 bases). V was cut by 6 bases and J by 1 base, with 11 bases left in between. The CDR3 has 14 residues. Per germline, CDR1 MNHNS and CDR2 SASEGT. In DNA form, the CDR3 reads TGTGCCAGCAGCCAGGGCGTCGGCACAGATACGCAGTATTTT. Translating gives CASSQGVGTDTQYF.

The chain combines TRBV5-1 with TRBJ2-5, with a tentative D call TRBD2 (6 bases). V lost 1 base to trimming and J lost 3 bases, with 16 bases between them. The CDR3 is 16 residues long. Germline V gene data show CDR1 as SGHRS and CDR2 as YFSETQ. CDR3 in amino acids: CASSLRASRREETQYF. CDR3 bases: TGCGCCAGCAGCTTGAGGGCTTCGAGGAGGGAAGAGACCCAGTACTTC.

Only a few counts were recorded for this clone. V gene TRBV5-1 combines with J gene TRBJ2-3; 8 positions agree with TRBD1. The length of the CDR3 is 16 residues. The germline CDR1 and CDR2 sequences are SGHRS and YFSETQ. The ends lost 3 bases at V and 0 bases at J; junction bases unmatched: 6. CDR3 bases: TGCGCCAGCAGCTCGCCCCAGGGGGCGAGCACAGATACGCAGTATTTT. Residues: CASSSPQGASTDTQYF.

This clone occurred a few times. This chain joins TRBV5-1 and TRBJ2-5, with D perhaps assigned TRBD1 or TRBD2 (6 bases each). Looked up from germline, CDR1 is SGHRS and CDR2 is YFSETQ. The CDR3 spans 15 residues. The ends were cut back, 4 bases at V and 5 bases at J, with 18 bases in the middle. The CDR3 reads CASSTRAGGLETQYF. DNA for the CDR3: TGCGCCAGCAGCACCCGAGCCGGGGGCTTGGAGACCCAGTACTTC.

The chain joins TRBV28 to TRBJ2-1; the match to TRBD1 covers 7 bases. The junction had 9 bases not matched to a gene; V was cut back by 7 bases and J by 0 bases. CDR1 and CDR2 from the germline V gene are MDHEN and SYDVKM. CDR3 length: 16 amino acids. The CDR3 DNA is TGTGCCAGCACCCAGTCCGGGACAGTCTCCTACAATGAGCAGTTCTTC. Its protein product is CASTQSGTVSYNEQFF.

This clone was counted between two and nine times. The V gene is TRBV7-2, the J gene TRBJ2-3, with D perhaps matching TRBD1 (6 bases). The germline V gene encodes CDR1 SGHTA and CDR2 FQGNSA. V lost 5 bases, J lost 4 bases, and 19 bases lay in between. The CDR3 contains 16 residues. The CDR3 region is CASSTTGTRKPDTQYF. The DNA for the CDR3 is TGTGCCAGCAGCACCACAGGGACGAGAAAACCAGATACGCAGTATTTT.

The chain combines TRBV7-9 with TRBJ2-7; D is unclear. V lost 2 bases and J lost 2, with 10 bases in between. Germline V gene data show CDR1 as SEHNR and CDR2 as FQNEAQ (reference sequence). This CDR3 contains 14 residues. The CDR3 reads CASSLLSGAYEQYF. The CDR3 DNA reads TGTGCCAGCAGCTTATTGTCAGGTGCCTACGAGCAGTACTTC.

The CDR3 DNA reads as TGTGCCAGCAGCTCAAGAACGAGGGAGGAGGAGACCCAGTACTTC. This encodes CASSSRTREEETQYF. The chain recombines TRBV7-9 with TRBJ2-5, with a weak D call TRBD2 (6 bases). Germline V CDR1 and CDR2: SEHNR, FQNEAQ (reference sequence). This CDR3 comprises 15 residues. Trimming left V 4 bases short and J 5 bases short, with 17 bases between.

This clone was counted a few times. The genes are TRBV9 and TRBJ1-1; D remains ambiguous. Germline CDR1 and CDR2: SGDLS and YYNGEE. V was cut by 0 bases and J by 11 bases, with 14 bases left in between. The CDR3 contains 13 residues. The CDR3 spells CASSVELSGGAFF. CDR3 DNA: TGTGCCAGCAGCGTAGAGTTGTCGGGAGGCGCTTTCTTT.

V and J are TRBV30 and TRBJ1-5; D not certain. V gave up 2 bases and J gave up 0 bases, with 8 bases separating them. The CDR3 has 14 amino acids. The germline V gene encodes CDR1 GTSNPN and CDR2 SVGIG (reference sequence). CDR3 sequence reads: CAWSRADSNQPQHF. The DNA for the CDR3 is TGTGCCTGGAGTCGGGCCGATAGCAATCAGCCCCAGCATTTT. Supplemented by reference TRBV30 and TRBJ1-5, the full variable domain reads SQTIHQWPATLVQPVGSPLSLECTVEGTSNPNLYWYRQAAGRGLQLLFYSVGIGQISSEVPQNLSASRPQDRQFILSSKKLLLSDSGFYLCAWSRADSNQPQHFGDGTRLSIL.

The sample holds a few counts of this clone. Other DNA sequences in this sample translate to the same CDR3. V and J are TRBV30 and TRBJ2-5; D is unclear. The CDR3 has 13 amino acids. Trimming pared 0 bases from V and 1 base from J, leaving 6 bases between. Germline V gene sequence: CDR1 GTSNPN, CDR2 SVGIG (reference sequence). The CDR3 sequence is CAWSVHSQETQYF. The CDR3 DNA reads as TGTGCCTGGAGTGTACACAGCCAAGAGACCCAGTACTTC. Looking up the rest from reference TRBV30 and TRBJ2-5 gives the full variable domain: SQTIHQWPATLVQPVGSPLSLECTVEGTSNPNLYWYRQAAGRGLQLLFYSVGIGQISSEVPQNLSASRPQDRQFILSSKKLLLSDSGFYLCAWSVHSQETQYFGPGTRLLVL.

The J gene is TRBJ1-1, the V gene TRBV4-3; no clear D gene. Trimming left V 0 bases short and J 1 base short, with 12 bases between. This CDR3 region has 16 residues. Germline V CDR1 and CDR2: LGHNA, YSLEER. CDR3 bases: TGCGCCAGCAGCCAAGACTTCGGATTACCGAACACTGAAGCTTTCTTT. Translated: CASSQDFGLPNTEAFF.

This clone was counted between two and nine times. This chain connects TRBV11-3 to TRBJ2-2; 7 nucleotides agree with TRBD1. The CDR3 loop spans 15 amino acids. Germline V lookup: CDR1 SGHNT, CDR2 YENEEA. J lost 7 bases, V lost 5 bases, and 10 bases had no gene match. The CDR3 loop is CASSLGERDSGELFF. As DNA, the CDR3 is TGTGCCAGCAGCCTAGGAGAAAGGGACAGCGGGGAGCTGTTTTTT. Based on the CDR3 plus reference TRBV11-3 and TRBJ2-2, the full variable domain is EAGVVQSPRYKIIEKKQPVAFWCNPISGHNTLYWYLQNLGQGPELLIRYENEEAVDDSQLPKDRFSAERLKGVDSTLKIQPAELGDSAVYLCASSLGERDSGELFFGEGSRLTVL.

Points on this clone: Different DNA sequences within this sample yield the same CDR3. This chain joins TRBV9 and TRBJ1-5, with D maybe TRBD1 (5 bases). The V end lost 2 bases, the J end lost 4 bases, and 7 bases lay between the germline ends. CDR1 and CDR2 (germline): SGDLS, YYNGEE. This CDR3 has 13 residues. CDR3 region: CASSVRGNQPQHF. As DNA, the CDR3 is TGTGCCAGCAGCGTCCGGGGGAATCAGCCCCAGCATTTT.

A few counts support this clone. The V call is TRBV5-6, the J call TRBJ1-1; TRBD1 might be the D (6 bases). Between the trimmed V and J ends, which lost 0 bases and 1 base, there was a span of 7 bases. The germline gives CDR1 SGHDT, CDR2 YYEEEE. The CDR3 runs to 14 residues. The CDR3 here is CASSLVQGNTEAFF. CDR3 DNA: TGTGCCAGCAGCTTGGTACAGGGGAACACTGAAGCTTTCTTT.

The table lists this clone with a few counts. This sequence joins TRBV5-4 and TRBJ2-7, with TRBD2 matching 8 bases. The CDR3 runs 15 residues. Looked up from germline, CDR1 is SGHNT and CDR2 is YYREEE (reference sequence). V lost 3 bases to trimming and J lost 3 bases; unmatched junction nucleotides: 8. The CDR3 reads CASSSPAGGGYEQYF. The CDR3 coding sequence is TGTGCCAGCAGCTCCCCGGCGGGAGGAGGCTACGAGCAGTACTTC.

CDR3 DNA: TGTGCCAGCAAGTCGGACGAGACACAACAGTACTTC. Its translation is CASKSDETQQYF. The chain combines TRBV2 with TRBJ2-7; the D is unclear. V lost 7 bases and J 10 bases, leaving 17 bases between the germline ends. The CDR3 covers 12 residues. Germline V CDR1 and CDR2: SNHLY, FYNNEI.

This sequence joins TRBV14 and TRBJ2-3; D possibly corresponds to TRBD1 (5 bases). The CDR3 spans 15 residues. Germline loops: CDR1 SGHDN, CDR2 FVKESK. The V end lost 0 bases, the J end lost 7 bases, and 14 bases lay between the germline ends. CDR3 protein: CASSQDEAGMHTQYF. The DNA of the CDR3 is TGTGCCAGCAGCCAAGATGAGGCAGGGATGCATACGCAGTATTTT.

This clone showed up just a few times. The CDR3 region has the DNA TGTGCCAGCTCACCAGCAGCCAGAACTAACAATGAGCAGTTCTTC. This translates into CASSPAARTNNEQFF. The chain combines TRBV18 with TRBJ2-1; D is unclear. V was shortened by 2 bases and J by 5 bases, with 13 bases between the two germline ends. The CDR3 sequence is 15 residues long. Germline V gives CDR1 KGHSH, CDR2 LQKENI.